This T cell receptor (beta chain) comes out of a study of post-analysis software for immune sequencing data. For the study at large: Both relapsing-remitting and secondary progressive multiple sclerosis featured among the disease courses, as did progressive-relapsing multiple sclerosis. Study-level results: When compared against controls, multiple sclerosis patients showed significantly lower normalized Chao1 diversity. In patients, about 5 TRBV segments were more frequent than in controls, with TRBV5-6, TRBV5-1 and TRBV20-1 among them. Co-batched samples clustered tightly together by F measure.

TCR beta libraries were prepared from cDNA with unique molecular identifiers. Some 500,000 cDNA molecules were obtained per 1 to 10 million input T cells. TCRdb passed the PCR reads through MiXCR, listing each CDR3 protein once. This sample carries about 430,000 distinct CDR3 sequences, roughly 38% of them seen once, and the ten largest clones take less than 10%. Details on this clonotype: The antigen is not known.

The germline V gene encodes CDR1 WSHSY and CDR2 SAAADI. Trimming cost V 4 bases and J 3 bases, with 15 bases left between them. CDR3 size: 15 residues. Sequenced input: blood. The V call is TRBV10-2, the J call TRBJ2-5, with a tentative D call TRBD1 (6 bases). This TCR derives from a girl aged 2 to 9 with multiple sclerosis. CDR3 nucleotides: TGCGCCAGCAGTGGTCCGGGGACAAGAGAAGAGACCCAGTACTTC. This encodes CASSGPGTREETQYF.